These 15 T cell receptor beta chains were sequenced from one sample in a study of glioma-infiltrating T cells. TCR alpha and beta CDR3 regions were amplified from RNA using iRepertoire nested multiplex PCR. TCRdb re-analysed the multiplex PCR reads in MiXCR, keeping a single row per CDR3 protein. The table lists some 100,000 distinct CDR3 sequences, 20% to 25% of them singletons. The sequenced material came from glioma tissue, nonneoplastic brain tissue, or PBMCs (not recorded which). These receptors came from a human donor with low-grade glioma or glioblastoma, undergoing nonglioma brain surgery, or in good health (not recorded which).

This clonotype occurred many times. The chain has TRBV27 and TRBJ1-2; TRBD1 is a possible D gene (5 bases). The germline CDR1 and CDR2 sequences are MNHEY and SMNVEV (reference sequence). The V gene lost 4 bases and the J gene lost 1 base, with 10 bases spanning the gap. CDR3 length equals 14 residues. The DNA for the CDR3 is TGTGCCAGCAGTTCGGGACTGGGTAACTATGGCTACACCTTC. Protein: CASSSGLGNYGYTF.

This clonotype was detected a few times. The chain combines TRBV20-1 with TRBJ2-6; TRBD1 matches at 8 bases. Looked up from germline, CDR1 is DFQATT and CDR2 is SNEGSKA (reference sequence). The V gene end was trimmed by 6 bases and the J gene end by 2 bases; junction bases not matched to a gene: 3. The CDR3 has 14 amino acids. This CDR3 reads CSAPDRAGANVLTF. The CDR3 DNA reads TGCAGTGCCCCGGACAGGGCTGGGGCCAACGTCCTGACTTTC.

This clonotype was observed many times. The chain has TRBV4-1 and TRBJ1-2; a weak D match, TRBD1 (6 bases). This CDR3 is built from 16 residues. CDR1 MGHRA and CDR2 YSYEKL come from the germline V gene. With 1 base removed from V and 3 bases from J, the gap between germline ends came to 15 bases. In nucleotides, the CDR3 is TGCGCCAGCAGCCAAGCCAGGGGCGCTTCGGACTATGGCTACACCTTC. Its translation is CASSQARGASDYGYTF.

This clonotype has just a few counts. The chain is built from TRBV3-1 and TRBJ2-7; 7 nucleotides agree with TRBD2. Germline V gene sequence: CDR1 LGHDT, CDR2 YNNKEL (reference sequence). This CDR3 has 13 amino acids. The V and J ends lost 1 base and 7 bases, in that order; junction bases with no gene match: 4. The CDR3 here is CASSQGGAGEQYF. The CDR3 DNA reads as TGTGCCAGCAGCCAAGGGGGAGCGGGGGAGCAGTACTTC.

The V gene is TRBV29-1, the J gene TRBJ1-2; 9 positions match TRBD1. V trimming: 7 bases; J trimming: 2 bases; junction bases outside the gene matches: 5. The CDR3 totals 13 residues. Germline assignment: CDR1 SQVTM and CDR2 ANQGSEA. DNA for the CDR3: TGCAGCGATACAGGGGGCTGGAACTATGGCTACACCTTC. Its protein is CSDTGGWNYGYTF.

A remark on this clonotype: A much larger clone differs by one base, so this may be a read error. The chain couples TRBV27 to TRBJ2-4; TRBD1 matches 7 bases. This CDR3 contains 13 residues. The germline CDR1 and CDR2 sequences are MNHEY and SMNVEV (reference sequence). CDR3: CASSFQRDSIKYF. The CDR3 coding sequence is TGTGCCAGCAGTTTCCAACGGGACAGCATTAAGTACTTC.

This clonotype was counted many times. V usage is TRBV14 and J usage is TRBJ2-5; 8 nucleotides align to TRBD1. CDR1 SGHDN and CDR2 FVKESK come from the germline V gene. The V gene end was trimmed by 3 bases and the J gene end by 2 bases; junction bases not matched to a gene: 5. The CDR3 is 15 residues long. The CDR3 here is CASSQRQGIQETQYF. The CDR3 DNA is TGTGCCAGCAGCCAGAGACAGGGGATTCAAGAGACCCAGTACTTC. Full variable domain (rest looked up from reference TRBV14 and TRBJ2-5): EAGVTQFPSHSVIEKGQTVTLRCDPISGHDNLYWYRRVMGKEIKFLLHFVKESKQDESGMPNNRFLAERTGGTYSTLKVQPAELEDSGVYFCASSQRQGIQETQYFGPGTRLLVL.

Comment on this clonotype: Since a much larger clone is just one base distant, this may be a read error. This sequence joins TRBV20-1 and TRBJ2-1; D may match TRBD1 or TRBD2 (5 bases each). The CDR3 is 14 amino acids. CDR1 is DFQATT and CDR2 is SNEGSKA in the germline V gene (reference sequence). The CDR3: CSAEGDPAYNEQSF. In DNA form, the CDR3 reads TGCAGTGCGGAAGGGGACCCCGCCTACAATGAGCAGTCCTTC.

This clonotype has ten or more counts. The chain employs TRBV6-2 or TRBV6-3 and TRBJ2-1; D unclear. V gave up 6 bases and J gave up 11 bases, with 14 bases separating them. The CDR3 extends over 12 amino acids. CDR1 and CDR2 (germline): MNHEY, SVGEGT. CDR3 sequence reads: CASSDPQLKQFF. The CDR3 nucleotides are TGTGCCAGCAGCGACCCGCAGCTAAAGCAGTTCTTC.

The CDR3 DNA reads as TGCAGCGTTGAAGGCTCCCCTAAAGGGGGATGGGAGCAGTACTTC. Amino acids: CSVEGSPKGGWEQYF. The chain combines TRBV29-1 with TRBJ2-7; D is perhaps TRBD1 (6 bases). Germline V lookup: CDR1 SQVTM, CDR2 ANQGSEA. CDR3 length: 15 amino acids. Trimming pared 1 base from V and 7 bases from J, leaving 20 bases between.

This clonotype was seen at least ten times. The chain couples TRBV28 to TRBJ1-5; no clear D gene. The ends were cut back, 4 bases at V and 1 base at J, with 11 bases in the middle. The length of the CDR3 is 15 residues. The germline CDR1 and CDR2 sequences are MDHEN and SYDVKM. The CDR3 region is CASSSRWLSNQPQHF. The CDR3 DNA reads TGTGCCAGCAGTTCCCGCTGGTTAAGCAATCAGCCCCAGCATTTT.

This clonotype was recorded a few times. V is TRBV16 and J is TRBJ1-5, with D perhaps TRBD1 (6 bases). CDR3 length: 16 amino acids. Trimming removed 4 bases at V and 0 bases at J, with 13 bases between. Per the germline V gene, CDR1 is KGHSY and CDR2 is FQNENV. CDR3 loop: CASSPPDRSSNQPQHF. CDR3 in DNA: TGTGCCAGCAGCCCCCCCGACAGGAGTAGCAATCAGCCCCAGCATTTT.

This clonotype was counted many times. This rearrangement joins TRBV6-1 to TRBJ2-7; no definite D call. V dropped 2 bases and J dropped 4 bases, with 15 bases sitting between them. The CDR3 extends over 15 amino acids. Per germline, CDR1 MNHNS and CDR2 SASEGT. The CDR3 nucleotides are TGTGCCAGCAGTGAACGTGCCGGACCGTTTTACGAGCAGTACTTC. Protein: CASSERAGPFYEQYF.

A few counts support this clonotype. This rearrangement joins TRBV19 to TRBJ2-1; D not resolved. V lost 7 bases and J lost 0, with 10 bases in between. There are 14 residues in the CDR3. Germline lookup yields CDR1 LNHDA and CDR2 SQIVND (reference sequence). The CDR3: CASKVRSSYNEQFF. DNA for the CDR3: TGTGCCAGTAAAGTGCGAAGCTCCTACAATGAGCAGTTCTTC.

This clonotype was observed at least ten times. The CDR3 nucleotides are TGTGCCAGCATCAGGGAGGACGTAGGGAAAGCTTTCTTT. Translated: CASIREDVGKAFF. V usage is TRBV28 and J usage is TRBJ1-1, with D possibly being TRBD1 (5 bases). Looked up from germline, CDR1 is MDHEN and CDR2 is SYDVKM. With 7 bases removed from V and 9 bases from J, the gap between germline ends came to 18 bases. CDR3 length equals 13 residues.